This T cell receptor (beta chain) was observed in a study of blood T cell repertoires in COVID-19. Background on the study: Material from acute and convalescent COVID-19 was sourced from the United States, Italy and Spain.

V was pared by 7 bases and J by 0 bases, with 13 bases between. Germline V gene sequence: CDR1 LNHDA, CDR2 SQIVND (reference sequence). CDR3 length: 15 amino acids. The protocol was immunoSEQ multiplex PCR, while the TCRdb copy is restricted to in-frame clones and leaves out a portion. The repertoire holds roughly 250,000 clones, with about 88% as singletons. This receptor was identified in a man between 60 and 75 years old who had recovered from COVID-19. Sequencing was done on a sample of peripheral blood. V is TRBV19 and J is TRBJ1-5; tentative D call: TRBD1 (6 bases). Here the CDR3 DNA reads TGTGCCAGTAACTTAAGGACAGTTAGCAATCAGCCCCAGCATTTT. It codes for CASNLRTVSNQPQHF.